The rows below give T cell receptor beta chains drawn from one sample of a study of monozygotic twins with inflammatory bowel disease. TCRdb reanalyzed the 5' RACE reads, giving one entry per CDR3 protein sequence and no DNA. This table lists 300,000 to 350,000 distinct CDR3 sequences. The sequencing input was blood. The receptors here all came from a human donor with ulcerative colitis or Crohn's disease, or a healthy co-twin of an affected twin (not recorded which). Both conserved end residues are part of each CDR3.

cdr3_aa: CASSSPGRGDRSYNEQFF
j_call: TRBJ2-1
v_call: TRBV28

cdr3_aa: CASSTARDSPLHF
j_call: TRBJ1-6
v_call: TRBV7-2

cdr3_aa: CASSSRDTIQSEQFF
j_call: TRBJ2-1
v_call: TRBV28

cdr3_aa: CATSRREGIDTQYF
j_call: TRBJ2-3
v_call: TRBV15

cdr3_aa: CASKNERGITGELFF
j_call: TRBJ2-2
v_call: TRBV12-3/TRBV12-4

cdr3_aa: CASSFGGSGELFF
j_call: TRBJ2-2
v_call: TRBV7-3

cdr3_aa: CASRVGGRFSYEQYF
j_call: TRBJ2-7
v_call: TRBV2

cdr3_aa: CAISESVLGYYNEQFF
j_call: TRBJ2-1
v_call: TRBV10-3

cdr3_aa: CASSLKGGSGYTF
j_call: TRBJ1-2
v_call: TRBV12-3/TRBV12-4

cdr3_aa: CAIRTSDSPQFF
j_call: TRBJ2-1
v_call: TRBV10-3

cdr3_aa: CASSLGGGIADTQYF
j_call: TRBJ2-3
v_call: TRBV7-2

cdr3_aa: CSARDHPGAGEKLFF
j_call: TRBJ1-4
v_call: TRBV20-1

cdr3_aa: CASSPQAGGLETQYF
j_call: TRBJ2-5
v_call: TRBV5-1

cdr3_aa: CASSLSGGAAYEQYF
j_call: TRBJ2-7
v_call: TRBV27

cdr3_aa: CASTSSGQGNTEAFF
j_call: TRBJ1-1
v_call: TRBV28

cdr3_aa: CASSFASGGYTGELFF
j_call: TRBJ2-2
v_call: TRBV5-6

cdr3_aa: CAWSVTSGRRDTQYF
j_call: TRBJ2-3
v_call: TRBV30

cdr3_aa: CSVEGSSGRRNIQYF
j_call: TRBJ2-4
v_call: TRBV29-1

cdr3_aa: CASSLRDRYNEQFF
j_call: TRBJ2-1
v_call: TRBV28

cdr3_aa: CASSWGTRADEQYF
j_call: TRBJ2-7
v_call: TRBV5-1

cdr3_aa: CASSQVNSGNTIYF
j_call: TRBJ1-3
v_call: TRBV4-3

cdr3_aa: CASSRGDGSNQPQHF
j_call: TRBJ1-5
v_call: TRBV12-3/TRBV12-4

cdr3_aa: CSASRGGQTTSNSYNEQFF
j_call: TRBJ2-1
v_call: TRBV20-1

cdr3_aa: CASSYQTGGYGYTF
j_call: TRBJ1-2
v_call: TRBV6-6

cdr3_aa: CASATGQGYETQYF
j_call: TRBJ2-5
v_call: TRBV18

cdr3_aa: CASSITQVYNEQFF
j_call: TRBJ2-1
v_call: TRBV19

cdr3_aa: CASSRDSSGTDTQYF
j_call: TRBJ2-3
v_call: TRBV4-3

cdr3_aa: CASSFSTGGYERYF
j_call: TRBJ2-7
v_call: TRBV27

cdr3_aa: CASSPLLRPEQYF
j_call: TRBJ2-7
v_call: TRBV11-2